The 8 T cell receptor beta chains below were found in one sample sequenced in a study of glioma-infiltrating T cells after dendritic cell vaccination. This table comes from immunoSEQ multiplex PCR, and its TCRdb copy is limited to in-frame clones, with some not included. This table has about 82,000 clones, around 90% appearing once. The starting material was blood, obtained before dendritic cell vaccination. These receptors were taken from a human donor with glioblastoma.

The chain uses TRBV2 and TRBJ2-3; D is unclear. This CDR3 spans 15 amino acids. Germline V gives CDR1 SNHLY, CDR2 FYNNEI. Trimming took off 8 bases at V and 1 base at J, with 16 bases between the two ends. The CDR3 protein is CASHSAALRTDTQYF. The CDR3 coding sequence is TGTGCCAGCCACTCGGCGGCATTACGCACAGATACGCAGTATTTT.

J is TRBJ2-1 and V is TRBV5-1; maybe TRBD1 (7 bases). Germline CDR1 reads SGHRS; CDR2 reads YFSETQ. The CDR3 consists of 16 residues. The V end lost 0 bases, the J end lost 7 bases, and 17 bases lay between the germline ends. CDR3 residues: CASSLVEGAKGNEQFF. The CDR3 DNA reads TGCGCCAGCAGCTTGGTGGAGGGGGCCAAAGGGAATGAGCAGTTCTTC.

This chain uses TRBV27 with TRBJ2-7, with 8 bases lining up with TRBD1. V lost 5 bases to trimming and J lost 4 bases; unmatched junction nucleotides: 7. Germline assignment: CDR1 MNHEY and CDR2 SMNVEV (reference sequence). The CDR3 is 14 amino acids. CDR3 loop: CASSPTGVLYEQYF. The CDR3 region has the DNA TGTGCCAGCAGTCCGACAGGGGTATTATACGAGCAGTACTTC.

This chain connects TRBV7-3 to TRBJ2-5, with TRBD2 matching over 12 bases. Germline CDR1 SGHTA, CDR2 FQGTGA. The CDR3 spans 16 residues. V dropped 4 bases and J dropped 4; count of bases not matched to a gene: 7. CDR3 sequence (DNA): TGTGCCAGCAGCTCCAGTTCGACTAGCGGGGGAGAGACCCAGTACTTC. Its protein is CASSSSSTSGGETQYF.

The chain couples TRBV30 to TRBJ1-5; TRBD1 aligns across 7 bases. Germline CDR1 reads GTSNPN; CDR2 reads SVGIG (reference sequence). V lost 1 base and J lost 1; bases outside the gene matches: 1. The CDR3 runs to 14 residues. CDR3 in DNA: TGTGCCTGGAGTGGCAGGGGGAGCAATCAGCCCCAGCATTTT. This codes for CAWSGRGSNQPQHF.

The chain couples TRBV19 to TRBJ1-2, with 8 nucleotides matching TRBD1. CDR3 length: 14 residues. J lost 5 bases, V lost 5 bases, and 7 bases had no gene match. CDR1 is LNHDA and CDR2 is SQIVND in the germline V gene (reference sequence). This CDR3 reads CASSRTGPIYGYTF. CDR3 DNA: TGTGCCAGTAGTCGGACAGGGCCCATATATGGCTACACCTTC.

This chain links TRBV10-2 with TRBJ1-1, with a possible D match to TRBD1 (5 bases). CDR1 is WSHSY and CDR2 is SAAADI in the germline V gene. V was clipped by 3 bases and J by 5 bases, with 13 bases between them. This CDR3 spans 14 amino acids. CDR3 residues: CASSDVGGETEAFF. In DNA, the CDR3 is TGCGCCAGCAGTGACGTGGGGGGGGAAACTGAAGCTTTCTTT.

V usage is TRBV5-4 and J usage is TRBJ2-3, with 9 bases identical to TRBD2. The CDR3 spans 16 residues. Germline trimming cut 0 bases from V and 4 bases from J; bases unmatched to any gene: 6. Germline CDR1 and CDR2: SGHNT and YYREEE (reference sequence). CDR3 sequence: CASSLESSGAPDTQYF. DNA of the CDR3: TGTGCCAGCAGCTTGGAGTCTAGCGGGGCACCAGATACGCAGTATTTT.